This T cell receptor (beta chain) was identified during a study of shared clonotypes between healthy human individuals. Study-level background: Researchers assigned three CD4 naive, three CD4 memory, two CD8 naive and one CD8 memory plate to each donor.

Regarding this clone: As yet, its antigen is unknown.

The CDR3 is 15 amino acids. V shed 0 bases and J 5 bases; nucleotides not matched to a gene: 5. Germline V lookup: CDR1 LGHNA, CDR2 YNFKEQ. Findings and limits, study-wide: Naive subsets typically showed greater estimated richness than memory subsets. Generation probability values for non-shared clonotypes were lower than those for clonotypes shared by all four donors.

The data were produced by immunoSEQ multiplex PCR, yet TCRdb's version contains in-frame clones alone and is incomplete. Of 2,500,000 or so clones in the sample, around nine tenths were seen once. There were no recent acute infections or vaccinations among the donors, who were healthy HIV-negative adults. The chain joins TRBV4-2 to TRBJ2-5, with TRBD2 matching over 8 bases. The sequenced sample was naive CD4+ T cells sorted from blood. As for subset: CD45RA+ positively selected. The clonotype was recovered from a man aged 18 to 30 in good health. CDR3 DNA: TGTGCCAGCAGCCAAGAGATGCGGGGGGAGGAGACCCAGTACTTC. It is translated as CASSQEMRGEETQYF.